The 10 T cell receptor beta chains in this list originate from one sample, sequenced in a study of cytomegalovirus exposure and HLA in healthy donors (dated by TCRdb to the late 2010s). The method behind the library was the immunoSEQ multiplex PCR assay. For the multiplex PCR, a mixture combining 60 forward primers for TCR Vbeta segments and 13 reverse primers for TCR Jbeta segments was used. TCRdb provides this immuneACCESS table in a form limited to in-frame rearrangements. Some clones are lacking; in checked studies, under half of them reflect an unresolved V gene, and why the rest are absent is not known. Recorded for this sample are 150,000 to 200,000 clones; less than 80% of them occurred a single time. The ten largest account for 1.5% to 2% of the sample. Material: PBMCs. These receptors were obtained from a man aged 18-30 years in good health and CMV-seronegative.

The V gene is TRBV9, the J gene TRBJ2-1, with TRBD2 matching over 9 bases. With V trimmed by 4 bases and J by 5 bases, 10 bases remained unmatched. The CDR3 runs 16 residues. CDR1 is SGDLS and CDR2 is YYNGEE in the germline V gene. CDR3 nucleotide sequence: TGTGCCAGCAGCCCGACTCGACTAGCGGCTAACAATGAGCAGTTCTTC. This gives the protein CASSPTRLAANNEQFF.

The V and J genes are TRBV29-1 and TRBJ2-1, with 12 bases lining up with TRBD2. CDR1 is SQVTM and CDR2 is ANQGSEA in the germline V gene. The length of the CDR3 is 14 residues. V shed 4 bases, J shed 9 bases, and the junction held 7 bases outside the gene matches. Written as DNA, the CDR3 is TGCAGCGTTGGGGCTAGCGGGGGGGTCGGTGAGCAGTTCTTC. It is translated as CSVGASGGVGEQFF.

As concerns this clone: In the same sample, other DNA sequences code for this CDR3. The genes are TRBV27 and TRBJ1-1; TRBD1 aligns across 7 bases. CDR1 is MNHEY, CDR2 SMNVEV, per germline (reference sequence). Unmatched junction bases numbered 1, after V lost 6 bases and J lost 0 bases. The CDR3 loop spans 13 amino acids. CDR3 amino acids: CASRTGLNTEAFF. The CDR3 DNA reads TGTGCCAGCAGGACAGGGTTGAACACTGAAGCTTTCTTT.

The chain links TRBV5-5 to TRBJ1-5; D remains unclear. Germline V lookup: CDR1 SGHKS, CDR2 YYEKEE (reference sequence). The V gene lost 0 bases and the J gene lost 3 bases, with 10 bases spanning the gap. The CDR3 is 15 amino acids. CDR3 sequence reads: CASSLENTINQPQHF. CDR3 sequence (DNA): TGTGCCAGCAGCTTGGAGAACACCATCAATCAGCCCCAGCATTTT.

The V gene is TRBV7-3, the J gene TRBJ1-5; D is perhaps TRBD1 (6 bases). CDR3 length: 21 residues. Germline loops: CDR1 SGHTA, CDR2 FQGTGA. The V and J ends lost 1 base and 7 bases respectively, with 32 bases between them. In nucleotides, the CDR3 is TGTGCCAGCAGCTTAAATTGTAGGCGGACAGTTTGGCCCCCGTGCGACCAGCCCCAGCATTTT. This gives the protein CASSLNCRRTVWPPCDQPQHF.

The rearrangement joins TRBV18 to TRBJ1-6; D is perhaps TRBD1 (5 bases). Trimming stripped 0 bases from V and 7 bases from J, with 16 bases between. The CDR3 contains 17 residues. Germline-derived CDR1 and CDR2 are KGHSH and LQKENI. CDR3 sequence: CASSPPGPPQGNSPLHF. DNA of the CDR3: TGTGCCAGCTCACCACCGGGTCCACCTCAGGGCAATTCACCCCTCCACTTT.

This clone was counted only a few times. The CDR3 DNA reads TGTGCCAGCAGTATCAGGGGGCGTTCGAGGGAGCAGTACTTC. Its translation is CASSIRGRSREQYF. The chain is built from TRBV27 and TRBJ2-5, with TRBD1 matching over 8 bases. This CDR3 is built from 14 residues. The germline V gene has CDR1 MNHEY and CDR2 SMNVEV (reference sequence). V trimming: 5 bases; J trimming: 11 bases; junction bases outside the gene matches: 13.

The chain is built from TRBV7-3 and TRBJ2-2; D may be TRBD2 (5 bases). From germline, CDR1 is SGHTA and CDR2 FQGTGA. The CDR3 is 16 residues long. V was clipped by 1 base and J by 2 bases, with 11 bases between them. The chain's CDR3 is CASSLRSGINTGELFF. CDR3 nucleotides: TGTGCCAGCAGCTTAAGATCCGGGATAAACACCGGGGAGCTGTTTTTT.

The CDR3 here is CASSLMGAVGNTIYF. The DNA for the CDR3 is TGTGCCAGCAGCCTAATGGGGGCAGTTGGAAACACCATATATTTT. V gene TRBV7-2 combines with J gene TRBJ1-3, with a possible D match to TRBD1 (6 bases). This CDR3 region has 15 residues. Germline CDR1 is SGHTA and CDR2 is FQGNSA. Trimming took 5 bases from V and 3 from J, leaving 14 bases between them.

The rearrangement uses TRBV6-6 and TRBJ1-1, with a tentative D call TRBD1 (5 bases). Germline CDR1 and CDR2: MNHNY and SVGAGI (reference sequence). CDR3 length: 13 amino acids. Trimming took off 2 bases at V and 9 bases at J, with 13 bases between the two ends. CDR3 DNA sequence: TGTGCCAGCAGTTACACACAGACAGCGCAAGCTTTCTTT. Its translation is CASSYTQTAQAFF.